Each of the 17 T cell receptor beta chains below was sequenced from the same sample in a study of T cells in localized non-small cell lung cancer. Measured with immunoSEQ multiplex PCR; TCRdb has only the in-frame clones, and not every one. Here the sample spans more than 30,000 clones, around 90% being singletons. Sequencing used peripheral blood mononuclear cells, obtained before any cancer treatment. Receptors were obtained from a woman aged 35 to 75 with stage III lung adenocarcinoma.

The chain couples TRBV7-2 to TRBJ2-1; D gene unclear. The germline V and J ends were trimmed by 2 bases and 6 bases, with 14 bases remaining between them. The CDR3 loop spans 15 amino acids. The germline gives CDR1 SGHTA, CDR2 FQGNSA. This chain's CDR3 is CASSLSGVMPNEQFF. The CDR3 region has the DNA TGTGCCAGCAGCTTAAGTGGAGTCATGCCCAATGAGCAGTTCTTC.

This chain joins TRBV30 and TRBJ2-6; D is ambiguous. Per germline, CDR1 GTSNPN and CDR2 SVGIG (reference sequence). V lost 8 bases to trimming and J lost 2 bases, with 7 bases between them. The CDR3 sequence is 12 residues long. CDR3 protein: CARRAGANVLTF. DNA for the CDR3: TGTGCCCGAAGGGCTGGGGCCAACGTCCTGACTTTC.

The chain couples TRBV10-2 to TRBJ2-7; weak D call: TRBD1 (6 bases). CDR1 and CDR2 from the germline V gene are WSHSY and SAAADI. The CDR3 loop spans 14 amino acids. V dropped 9 bases and J dropped 6 bases, with 21 bases sitting between them. The CDR3 DNA is TGCGCCAGTCGAACCGGACAGCCTCCGGGCGAGCAGTACTTC. Translation: CASRTGQPPGEQYF.

The chain employs TRBV10-3 and TRBJ2-3; tentatively, D is TRBD1 (6 bases). This CDR3 is 13 amino acids long. Trimming took off 10 bases at V and 5 bases at J, with 16 bases between the two ends. Germline CDR1 and CDR2: ENHRY and SYGVKD. The CDR3 region has the DNA TGTGCCACCCAGGGGCTTCCTGAAGATACGCAGTATTTT. Translating gives CATQGLPEDTQYF.

The chain carries TRBV5-4 and TRBJ1-1; no clear D gene. The CDR3 runs 14 residues. Trimming took off 0 bases at V and 0 bases at J, with 6 bases between the two ends. Looked up from germline, CDR1 is SGHNT and CDR2 is YYREEE (reference sequence). The CDR3 sequence: CASSLAGMNTEAFF. The CDR3 DNA sequence: TGTGCCAGCAGCTTGGCAGGCATGAACACTGAAGCTTTCTTT.

This chain links TRBV18 with TRBJ1-3; D call uncertain. From germline, CDR1 is KGHSH and CDR2 LQKENI. Trimming left V 6 bases short and J 2 bases short, with 14 bases between. CDR3 length equals 15 residues. CDR3: CASSYDGITGNTIYF. Here the CDR3 DNA reads TGTGCCAGCTCCTATGACGGGATCACTGGAAACACCATATATTTT.

The chain joins TRBV30 to TRBJ2-3; weak D call: TRBD2 (6 bases). Trimming removed 4 bases at V and 2 bases at J, with 13 bases between. Germline V lookup: CDR1 GTSNPN, CDR2 SVGIG (reference sequence). The CDR3 extends over 14 amino acids. The CDR3: CAWTSGTSTDTQYF. The CDR3 nucleotides are TGTGCCTGGACCTCCGGGACTTCCACAGATACGCAGTATTTT. The variable domain in full, with the rest retrieved from reference TRBV30 and TRBJ2-3, is SQTIHQWPATLVQPVGSPLSLECTVEGTSNPNLYWYRQAAGRGLQLLFYSVGIGQISSEVPQNLSASRPQDRQFILSSKKLLLSDSGFYLCAWTSGTSTDTQYFGPGTRLTVL.

V gene TRBV15 combines with J gene TRBJ2-4; D is unresolved. Germline values: CDR1 LNHNV, CDR2 YYDKDF (reference sequence). CDR3 length: 14 amino acids. V shed 0 bases and J shed 4 bases, with 7 bases lying between them. CDR3 in amino acids: CATSRDWGKNIQYF. CDR3 coding DNA: TGTGCCACCAGCAGAGATTGGGGAAAAAACATTCAGTACTTC.

The CDR3 sequence: CASKGVFSGNTIYF. CDR3 DNA sequence: TGTGCCAGCAAAGGGGTTTTCTCTGGAAACACCATATATTTT. The chain is built from TRBV6-1 and TRBJ1-3; perhaps TRBD1 as D (5 bases). In germline, CDR1 is MNHNS, CDR2 SASEGT. This CDR3 comprises 14 residues. V lost 7 bases and J 0 bases, leaving 10 bases between the germline ends.

The J gene is TRBJ2-6, the V gene TRBV15; tentatively, D is TRBD1 (5 bases). The CDR3 loop spans 14 amino acids. Trimming left V 5 bases short and J 0 bases short, with 5 bases between. Germline CDR1 LNHNV, CDR2 YYDKDF (reference sequence). CDR3 bases: TGTGCCACCAGCGACAGCTCTGGGGCCAACGTCCTGACTTTC. Its protein is CATSDSSGANVLTF.

The chain has TRBV7-9 and TRBJ2-7; perhaps D is TRBD1 or TRBD2 (5 bases each). V was cut by 1 base and J by 1 base, with 11 bases left in between. The CDR3 contains 15 residues. Germline V CDR1 and CDR2: SEHNR, FQNEAQ (reference sequence). CDR3 sequence reads: CASSLEGTTSYEQYF. For the CDR3, the DNA is TGTGCCAGCAGCTTAGAAGGGACCACATCCTACGAGCAGTACTTC.

This chain connects TRBV9 to TRBJ2-2; D is ambiguous. Trimming cost V 4 bases and J 4 bases, with 14 bases left between them. There are 15 residues in the CDR3. CDR1 and CDR2 from the germline V gene are SGDLS and YYNGEE. CDR3 nucleotides: TGTGCCAGCAGCTCAAAGGGCAGCCCCACCGGGGAGCTGTTTTTT. Its translation is CASSSKGSPTGELFF.

The chain joins TRBV30 to TRBJ1-2; D is perhaps TRBD1 (5 bases). This CDR3 has 12 amino acids. The germline gives CDR1 GTSNPN, CDR2 SVGIG (reference sequence). Trimming took off 2 bases at V and 5 bases at J, with 9 bases between the two ends. CDR3 sequence: CAWSRQRYGYTF. The CDR3 coding sequence is TGTGCCTGGAGTCGACAGAGATATGGCTACACCTTC.

The V call is TRBV6-1, the J call TRBJ1-2, with TRBD1 as a possible D gene (6 bases). Trimming removed 3 bases from V and 3 bases from J, with 14 bases in between. CDR3 size: 15 residues. CDR1 and CDR2 (germline): MNHNS, SASEGT. CDR3 nucleotide sequence: TGTGCCAGCAGTGAGGGGGCGGCGAGAGACTATGGCTACACCTTC. Amino acid sequence: CASSEGAARDYGYTF.

This chain connects TRBV10-3 to TRBJ2-5; D is possibly TRBD1 or TRBD2 (5 bases each). V gave up 6 bases and J gave up 5 bases, with 13 bases separating them. The CDR3 loop spans 13 amino acids. Germline loops: CDR1 ENHRY, CDR2 SYGVKD. The CDR3: CAISPRETETQYF. CDR3 nucleotides: TGTGCCATCAGCCCCAGGGAGACGGAGACCCAGTACTTC.

The chain uses TRBV9 and TRBJ2-3; 12 bases match TRBD2. Germline assignment: CDR1 SGDLS and CDR2 YYNGEE. This CDR3 contains 18 residues. Trimming took 1 base from V and 1 from J; bases not matched to a gene: 7. This chain's CDR3 is CASSVLPRLAGGTDTQYF. The CDR3, as DNA: TGTGCCAGCAGCGTACTCCCCCGACTAGCGGGAGGCACAGATACGCAGTATTTT.

CDR3 nucleotide sequence: TGTGCCAGCTCATTTTACGCGGACCAAAGAGCTGAAGCTTTCTTT. Protein product: CASSFYADQRAEAFF. V usage is TRBV18 and J usage is TRBJ1-1; D uncertain. This CDR3 has 15 residues. The V gene lost 5 bases and the J gene lost 6 bases, with 19 bases spanning the gap. Germline CDR1 reads KGHSH; CDR2 reads LQKENI.